Listed here is a single TCR beta chain. The source of the sample is a study of regulatory T cells in long-lasting Graves disease. Noted time point: persistent/refractory GD, antithyroid drugs over 5 years with positive TRAb. Scientists built the TCR library using RNA that was extracted from PBMCs. A volume of 7 to 9.5 milliliters of peripheral blood was collected in EDTA tubes. Investigators prepared the TCR beta libraries by applying iRepertoire HTBI primers and Arm-PCR of CDR3 regions. TCRdb reprocessed the multiplex PCR reads via MiXCR and lists one record per CDR3 protein. This sample has 250,000 to 300,000 distinct CDR3 sequences, with 22% found just once. CDR1 and CDR2 from the germline V gene are DFQATT and SNEGSKA (reference sequence). Trimming cost V 6 bases and J 2 bases, with 17 bases left between them. The CDR3 sequence is 15 residues long.

The sample in question was peripheral blood mononuclear cells (PBMCs), obtained when the disease was refractory, from a patient treated with antithyroid drugs. The chain is built from TRBV20-1 and TRBJ1-3; a weak D match, TRBD1 (6 bases). The clonotype comes from a female donor with Graves disease. CDR3 protein: CSAPDHSGAGNTIYF. Written as DNA, the CDR3 is TGCAGTGCCCCGGATCACTCAGGGGCTGGAAACACCATATATTTT.